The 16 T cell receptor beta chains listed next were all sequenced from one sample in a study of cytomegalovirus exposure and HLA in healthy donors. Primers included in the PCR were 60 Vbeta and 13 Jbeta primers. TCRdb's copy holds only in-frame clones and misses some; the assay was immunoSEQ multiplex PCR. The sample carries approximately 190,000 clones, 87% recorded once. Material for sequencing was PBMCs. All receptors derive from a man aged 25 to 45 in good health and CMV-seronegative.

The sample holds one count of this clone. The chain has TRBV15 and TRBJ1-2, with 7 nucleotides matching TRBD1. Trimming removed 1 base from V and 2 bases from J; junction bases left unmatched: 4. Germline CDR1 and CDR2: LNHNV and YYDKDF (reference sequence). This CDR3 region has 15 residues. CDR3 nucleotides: TGTGCCACCAGCAGAGGGGCGACAGGGAACTATGGCTACACCTTC. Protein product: CATSRGATGNYGYTF.

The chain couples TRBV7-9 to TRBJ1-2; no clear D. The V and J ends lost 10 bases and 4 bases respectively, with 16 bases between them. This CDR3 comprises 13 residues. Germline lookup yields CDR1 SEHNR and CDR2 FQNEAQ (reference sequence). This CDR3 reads CATPHPTGYGYTF. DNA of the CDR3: TGTGCCACCCCCCATCCAACGGGCTATGGCTACACCTTC.

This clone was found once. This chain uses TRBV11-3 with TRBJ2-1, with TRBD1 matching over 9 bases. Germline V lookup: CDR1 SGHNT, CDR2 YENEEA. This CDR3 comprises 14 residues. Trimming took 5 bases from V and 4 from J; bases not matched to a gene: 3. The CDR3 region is CASSEGQGYNEQFF. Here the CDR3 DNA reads TGTGCCAGCAGCGAGGGACAGGGATACAATGAGCAGTTCTTC.

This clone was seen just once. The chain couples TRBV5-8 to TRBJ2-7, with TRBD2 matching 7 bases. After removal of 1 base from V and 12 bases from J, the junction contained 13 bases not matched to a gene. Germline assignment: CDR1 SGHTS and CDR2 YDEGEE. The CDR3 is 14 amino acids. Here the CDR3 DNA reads TGTGCCAGCAGCTTGTACGGGACTACCAAAACTTTGTACTTC. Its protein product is CASSLYGTTKTLYF.

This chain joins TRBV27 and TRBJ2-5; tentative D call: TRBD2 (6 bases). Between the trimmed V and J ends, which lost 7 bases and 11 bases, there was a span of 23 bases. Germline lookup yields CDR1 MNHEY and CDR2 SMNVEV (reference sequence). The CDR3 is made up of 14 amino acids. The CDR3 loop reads CASTKSQATGEQYF. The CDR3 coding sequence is TGTGCCAGCACCAAAAGTCAGGCCACGGGGGAGCAGTACTTC.

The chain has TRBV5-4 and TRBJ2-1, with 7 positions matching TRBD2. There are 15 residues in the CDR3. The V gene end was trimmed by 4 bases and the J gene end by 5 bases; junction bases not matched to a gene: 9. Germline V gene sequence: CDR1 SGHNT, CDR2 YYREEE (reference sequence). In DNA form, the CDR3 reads TGTGCCAGCAGCCCACAGCGGGGCCAAAACAATGAGCAGTTCTTC. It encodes CASSPQRGQNNEQFF.

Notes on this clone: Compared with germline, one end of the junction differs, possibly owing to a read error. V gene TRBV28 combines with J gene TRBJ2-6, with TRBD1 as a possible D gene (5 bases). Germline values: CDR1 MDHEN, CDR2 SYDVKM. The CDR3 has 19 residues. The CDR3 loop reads CASRTPLGRPSSGANGLTF. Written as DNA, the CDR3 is TGTGCCAGCAGAACTCCCTTGGGCCGGCCAAGCTCTGGGGCCAACGGCCTGACTTTC.

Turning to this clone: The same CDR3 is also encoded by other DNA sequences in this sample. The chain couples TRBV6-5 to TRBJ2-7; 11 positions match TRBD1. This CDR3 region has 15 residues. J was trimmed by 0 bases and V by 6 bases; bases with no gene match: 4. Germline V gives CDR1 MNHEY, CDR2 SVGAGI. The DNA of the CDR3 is TGTGCCAGCAGCAGAGGGACAGGGGGCTCCTACGAGCAGTACTTC. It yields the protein CASSRGTGGSYEQYF.

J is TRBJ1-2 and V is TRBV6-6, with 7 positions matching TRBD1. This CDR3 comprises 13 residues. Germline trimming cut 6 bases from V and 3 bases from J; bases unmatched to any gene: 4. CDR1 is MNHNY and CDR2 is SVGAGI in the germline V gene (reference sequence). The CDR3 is CASRKDRDYGYTF. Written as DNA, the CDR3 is TGTGCCAGCAGAAAAGACAGGGACTATGGCTACACCTTC.

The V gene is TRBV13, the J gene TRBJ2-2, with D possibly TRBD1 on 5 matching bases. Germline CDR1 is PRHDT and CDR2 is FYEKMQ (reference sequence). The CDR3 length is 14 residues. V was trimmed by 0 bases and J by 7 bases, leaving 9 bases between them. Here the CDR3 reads CASSLGGLGGELFF. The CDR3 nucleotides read TGTGCCAGCAGCTTAGGGGGGCTCGGCGGGGAGCTGTTTTTT.

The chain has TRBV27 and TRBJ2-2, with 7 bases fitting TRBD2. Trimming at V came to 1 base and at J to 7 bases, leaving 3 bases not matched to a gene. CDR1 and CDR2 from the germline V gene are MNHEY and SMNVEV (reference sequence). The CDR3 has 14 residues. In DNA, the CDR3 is TGTGCCAGCAGTTTATATAGCGGGCGCGGGGAGCTGTTTTTT. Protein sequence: CASSLYSGRGELFF.

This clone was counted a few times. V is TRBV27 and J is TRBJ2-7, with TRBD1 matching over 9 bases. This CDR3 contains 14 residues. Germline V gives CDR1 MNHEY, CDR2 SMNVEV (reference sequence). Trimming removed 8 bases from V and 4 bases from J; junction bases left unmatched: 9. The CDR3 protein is CASGSQGAGYEQYF. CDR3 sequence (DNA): TGTGCCAGCGGTTCACAGGGGGCCGGGTACGAGCAGTACTTC.

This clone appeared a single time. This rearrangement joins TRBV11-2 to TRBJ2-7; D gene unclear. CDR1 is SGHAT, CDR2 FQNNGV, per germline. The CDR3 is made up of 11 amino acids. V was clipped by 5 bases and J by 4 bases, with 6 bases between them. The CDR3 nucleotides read TGTGCCAGCAGCATATCTTACGAGCAGTACTTC. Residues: CASSISYEQYF.

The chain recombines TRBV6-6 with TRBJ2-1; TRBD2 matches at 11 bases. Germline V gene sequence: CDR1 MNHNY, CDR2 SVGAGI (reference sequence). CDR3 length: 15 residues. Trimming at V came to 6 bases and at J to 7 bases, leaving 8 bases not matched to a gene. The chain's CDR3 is CASSPLAGVLNEQFF. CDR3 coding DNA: TGTGCCAGCAGCCCACTAGCGGGGGTCCTTAATGAGCAGTTCTTC.

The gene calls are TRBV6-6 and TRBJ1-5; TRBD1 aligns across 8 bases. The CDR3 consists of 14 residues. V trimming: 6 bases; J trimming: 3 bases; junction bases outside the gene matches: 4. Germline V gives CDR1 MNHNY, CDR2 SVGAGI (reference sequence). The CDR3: CASSRDRINQPQHF. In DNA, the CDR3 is TGTGCCAGCAGCCGGGACAGGATCAATCAGCCCCAGCATTTT.

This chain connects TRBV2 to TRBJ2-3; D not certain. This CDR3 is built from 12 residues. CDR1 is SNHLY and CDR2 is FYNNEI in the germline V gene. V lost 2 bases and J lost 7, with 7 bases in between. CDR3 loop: CASSEKRHTQYF. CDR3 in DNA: TGTGCCAGCAGTGAAAAGCGCCATACGCAGTATTTT. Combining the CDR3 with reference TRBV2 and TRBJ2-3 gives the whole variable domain EPEVTQTPSHQVTQMGQEVILRCVPISNHLYFYWYRQILGQKVEFLVSFYNNEISEKSEIFDDQFSVERPDGSNFTLKIRSTKLEDSAMYFCASSEKRHTQYFGPGTRLTVL.